The T cell receptor (beta chain) described here comes from a study of T cell responses to AZD1222 COVID-19 vaccine. General observations from the study: Unmutated variant regions are reportedly the target of nearly half of TCRs that are spike-specific. Baseline testing showed seropositivity in only a handful of AZD1222 recipients. Sampling captured repertoires only after the peak T cell response. After two AZD1222 doses, spike-specific TCR breadth and depth rose versus day 0.

This clone appeared a single time. Its target is not known. Produced via immunoSEQ multiplex PCR; TCRdb's table is partial and in-frame only. The profile shows 66,000 or so clones, approximately 84% of them singletons. Germline CDR1 and CDR2: SGDLS and YYNGEE. The CDR3 sequence is 14 residues long. With 2 bases removed from V and 4 bases from J, the gap between germline ends came to 9 bases. The sequenced sample was peripheral blood, obtained on day 0 of AZD1222 vaccination. This TCR came from an adult in good health. The chain carries TRBV9 and TRBJ1-4; no clear D gene. The CDR3 region is CASSVPGVNEKLFF. In DNA, the CDR3 is TGTGCCAGCAGCGTCCCCGGGGTTAATGAAAAACTGTTTTTT.